The following is a T cell receptor (beta chain) sequence with its context. Its target antigen remains unknown. Base qualities are not provided; no much larger clone lies one nucleotide away. Genomic DNA was extracted from sorted cells for sequencing of the TCRbeta CDR3 region. The immunoSEQ Assay was used to sequence the TCRbeta CDR3 regions. TCRdb limited this immuneACCESS table to in-frame rearrangements with V and J called. A share of clones is missing; checked studies link under half to unresolved V genes, and the rest is unexplained. The sample table lists about 69,000 clones, 75% to 90% of them with a count of one. Around 2.7% of the sample is taken by the ten largest. The sample comes from a study of OX40 agonist ivuxolimab in advanced cancers. For the wider study: Ivuxolimab was an agonistic, fully human IgG2 monoclonal antibody directed against OX40 (CD134), a costimulatory receptor. Partial responses occurred in three dose-escalation patients: two with cutaneous melanoma and one with hepatocellular carcinoma. Of the roughly 51 patients in dose escalation, some 20 had hepatocellular carcinoma, some 15 had melanoma, 9 had renal cell carcinoma and 9 had head and neck cancer. The paper describes the monotherapy dose-escalation part (N ≈ 52 patients) of the phase I trial of ivuxolimab. The purpose of peripheral TCRbeta sequencing was to test whether ivuxolimab changed TCR sequence diversity and led to clonal T-cell expansion. The dose-escalation cohort was about 87% male with a mean age of about 65 years, ranging from roughly 23 to 85. Intravenous ivuxolimab was administered to patients every 2 weeks at six dose levels: 0.01, 0.1, 0.3, 1.5, 3 and 10 mg/kg. Patients were allowed to have had prior anti-PD-1, anti-PD-L1 or anti-CTLA-4 therapy, and roughly two fifths of the dose-escalation patients had been treated with checkpoint inhibitors. Findings and caveats that apply to the study as a whole: Low levels of normalized T-cell clonal expansion were also seen in some patients who did not respond. After ivuxolimab, expanded clones were on average more numerous among CD8+ T cells than among CD4+ T cells. The antigen specificity of the clonally expanded peripheral T cells was not determined. In partial responders in the 0.1-3.0 mg/kg groups, normalized peripheral clonal expansion was found to be among the lowest, especially among CD8+ T cells. At doses of 0.1 to 3.0 mg/kg, clonal expansion of both CD4+ and CD8+ T cells in blood was seen between baseline and week 6.

V is reduced by 6 bases and J by 0 bases, leaving a spacing of 13 bases between them. The CDR3 spans 15 residues, from the cysteine through the phenylalanine. Only the CDR3 portion is preserved as DNA: 45 bases, with reading frame beginning at the first base. The germline V gene sets CDR1 to SGHNT and CDR2 to YENEEA. The trial excluded patients who had a history of autoimmune disease or who were on systemic immunosuppression. Peripheral blood for TCR sequencing was collected from all dose cohorts at baseline, on cycle 4 day 1, and on cycle 7 day 1. The samples were drawn from a first-in-human, open-label, multicenter phase I dose-escalation trial of ivuxolimab. Adults with locally advanced or metastatic head and neck squamous cell, hepatocellular, melanoma or renal cell carcinoma were enrolled in the trial. Before TCR sequencing, CD4+ T cells and CD8+ T cells were sorted from peripheral blood as separate populations.

The rearranged segments are TRBV11-3 and TRBJ2-3; possibly the D gene is TRBD2, per 6 matching bases. The TCR was taken from an adult with an advanced solid tumor such as melanoma, head and neck, liver or kidney cancer. The sequenced sample was CD4+ or CD8+ T cells sorted from blood, obtained in a trial of the OX40 agonist ivuxolimab. The CDR3 protein: CASRVAESSTDTQYF. The nucleotide sequence is given as TGTGCCAGCAGAGTAGCGGAATCTAGCACAGATACGCAGTATTTT.